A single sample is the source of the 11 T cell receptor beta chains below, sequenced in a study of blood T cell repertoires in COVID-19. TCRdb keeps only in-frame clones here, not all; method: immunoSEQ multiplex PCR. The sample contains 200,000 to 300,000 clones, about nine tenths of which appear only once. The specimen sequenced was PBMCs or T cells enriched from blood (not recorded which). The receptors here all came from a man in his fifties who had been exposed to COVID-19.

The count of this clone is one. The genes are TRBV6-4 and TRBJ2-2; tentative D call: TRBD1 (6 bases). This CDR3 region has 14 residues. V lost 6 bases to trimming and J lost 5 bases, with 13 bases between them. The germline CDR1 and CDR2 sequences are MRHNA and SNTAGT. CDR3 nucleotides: TGTGCCAGCAGAAAACTTACAGGGACCGGGGAGCTGTTTTTT. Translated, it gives CASRKLTGTGELFF.

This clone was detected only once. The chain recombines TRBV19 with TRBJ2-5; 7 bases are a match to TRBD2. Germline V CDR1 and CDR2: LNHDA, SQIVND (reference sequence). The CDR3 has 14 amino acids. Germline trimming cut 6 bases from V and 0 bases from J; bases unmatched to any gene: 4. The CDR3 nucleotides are TGTGCCAGTAGCCAGGGACTACACCAAGAGACCCAGTACTTC. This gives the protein CASSQGLHQETQYF. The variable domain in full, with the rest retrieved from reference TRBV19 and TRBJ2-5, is DGGITQSPKYLFRKEGQNVTLSCEQNLNHDAMYWYRQDPGQGLRLIYYSQIVNDFQKGDIAEGYSVSREKKESFPLTVTSAQKNPTAFYLCASSQGLHQETQYFGPGTRLLVL.

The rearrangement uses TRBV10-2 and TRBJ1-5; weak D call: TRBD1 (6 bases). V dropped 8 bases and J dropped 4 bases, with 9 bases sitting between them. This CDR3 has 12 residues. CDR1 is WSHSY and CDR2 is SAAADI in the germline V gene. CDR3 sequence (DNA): TGCGCCAGCGGGACACCAAATCAGCCCCAGCATTTT. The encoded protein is CASGTPNQPQHF.

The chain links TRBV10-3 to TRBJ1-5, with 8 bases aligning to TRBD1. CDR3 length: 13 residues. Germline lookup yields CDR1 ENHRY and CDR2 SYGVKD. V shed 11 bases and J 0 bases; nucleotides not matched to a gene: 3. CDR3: CASDRGSNQPQHF. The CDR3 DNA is TGTGCCTCAGACAGGGGTAGCAATCAGCCCCAGCATTTT.

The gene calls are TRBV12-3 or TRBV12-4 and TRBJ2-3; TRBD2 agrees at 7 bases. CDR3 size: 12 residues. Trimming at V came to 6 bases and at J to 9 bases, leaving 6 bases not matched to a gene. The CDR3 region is CASSPPGGTQYF. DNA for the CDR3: TGTGCCAGCAGCCCCCCGGGGGGAACGCAGTATTTT.

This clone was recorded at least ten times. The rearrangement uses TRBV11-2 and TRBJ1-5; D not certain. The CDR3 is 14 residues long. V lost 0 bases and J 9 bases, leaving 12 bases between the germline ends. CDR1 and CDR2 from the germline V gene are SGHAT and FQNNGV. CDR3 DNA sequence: TGTGCCAGCAGCTTAGACCGAGTTGGGCGGCCCCAGCATTTT. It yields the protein CASSLDRVGRPQHF.

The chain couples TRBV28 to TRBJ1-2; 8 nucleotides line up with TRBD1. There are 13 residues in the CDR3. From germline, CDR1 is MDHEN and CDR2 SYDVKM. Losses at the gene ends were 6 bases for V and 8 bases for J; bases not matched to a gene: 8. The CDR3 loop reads CASSERTGWGYTF. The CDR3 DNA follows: TGTGCCAGCAGCGAACGGACAGGGTGGGGCTACACCTTC.

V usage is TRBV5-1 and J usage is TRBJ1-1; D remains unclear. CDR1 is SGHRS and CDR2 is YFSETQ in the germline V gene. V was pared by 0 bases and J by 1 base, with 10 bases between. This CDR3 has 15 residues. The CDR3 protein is CASSLEGASNTEAFF. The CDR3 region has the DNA TGCGCCAGCAGCTTGGAAGGAGCTTCGAACACTGAAGCTTTCTTT.

In DNA, the CDR3 is TGTGCCAGCAGCCACCTCGGAGAGGAGAGGAATGAGCAGTTCTTC. Translation gives CASSHLGEERNEQFF. The rearrangement joins TRBV28 to TRBJ2-1; D is undetermined. Trimming took 6 bases from V and 7 from J, leaving 19 bases between them. CDR1 and CDR2 from the germline V gene are MDHEN and SYDVKM. This CDR3 comprises 15 residues.

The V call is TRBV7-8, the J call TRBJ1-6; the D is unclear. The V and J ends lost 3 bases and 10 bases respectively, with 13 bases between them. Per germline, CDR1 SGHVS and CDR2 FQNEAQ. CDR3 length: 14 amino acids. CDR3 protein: CASSFREALSPLHF. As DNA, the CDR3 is TGTGCCAGCAGCTTCAGAGAGGCGCTCTCACCCCTCCACTTT.

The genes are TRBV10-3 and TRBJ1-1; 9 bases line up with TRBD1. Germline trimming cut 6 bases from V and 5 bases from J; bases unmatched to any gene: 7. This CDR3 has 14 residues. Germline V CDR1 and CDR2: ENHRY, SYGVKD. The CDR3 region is CAISYRDRETEAFF. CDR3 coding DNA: TGTGCCATCAGCTACCGGGACAGGGAAACTGAAGCTTTCTTT.